What follows describes a single TCR beta chain. This sample was included in a study of shared clonotypes between healthy human individuals. Germline trimming cut 1 base from V and 6 bases from J; bases unmatched to any gene: 3. This CDR3 comprises 14 residues. Germline CDR1 SGHTA, CDR2 FQGNSA. It was at deep level that the assay was run. The authors' processing: With immunoSEQ giving junction-only sequences and no quality scores, filtering differed. TCRdb's copy holds only in-frame clones and misses some; the assay was immunoSEQ multiplex PCR. From that table come the V and J calls and clone size; the DNA was used to work out D and trimming. This sample yields some 2.1 million clones, of which over 85% are seen a single time; more than 1.5% belongs to the top ten. The naive CD8 fraction comprised CD45RO-negative cells positively selected for CCR7 and excluded terminally differentiated effector memory CD45RA+ cells.

The chain joins TRBV7-2 to TRBJ2-7; 10 bases match TRBD1. This TCR came from a man between 18 and 29 years old in good health. Some clones in this sample may be carry-over from other donors' samples. The sample consisted of naive CD8+ T cells from PBMCs. The CDR3 nucleotides read TGTGCCAGCAGCTTAGGGGGACAGGGGCCCGAGCAGTACTTC. Translated, it gives CASSLGGQGPEQYF.